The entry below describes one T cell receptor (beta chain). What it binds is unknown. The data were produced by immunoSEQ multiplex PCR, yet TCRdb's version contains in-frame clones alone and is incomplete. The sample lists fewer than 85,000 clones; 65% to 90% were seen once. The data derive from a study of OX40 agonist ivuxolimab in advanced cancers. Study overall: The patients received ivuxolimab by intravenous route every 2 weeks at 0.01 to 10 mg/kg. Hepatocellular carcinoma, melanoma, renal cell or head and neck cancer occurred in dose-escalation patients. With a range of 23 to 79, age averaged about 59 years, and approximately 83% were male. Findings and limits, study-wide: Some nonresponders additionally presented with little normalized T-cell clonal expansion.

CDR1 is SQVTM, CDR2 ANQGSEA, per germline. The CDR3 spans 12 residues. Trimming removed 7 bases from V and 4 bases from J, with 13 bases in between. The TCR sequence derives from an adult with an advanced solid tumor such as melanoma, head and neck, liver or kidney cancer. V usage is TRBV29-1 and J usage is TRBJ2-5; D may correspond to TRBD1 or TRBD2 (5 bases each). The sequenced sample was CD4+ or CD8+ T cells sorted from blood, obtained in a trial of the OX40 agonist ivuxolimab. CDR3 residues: CSAIQAGETQYF. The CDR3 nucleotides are TGCAGCGCAATACAGGCGGGAGAGACCCAGTACTTC.